One T cell receptor beta chain is described in this entry. TCRdb re-called the RT-PCR reads with MiXCR, one entry per CDR3 protein. The sample consists of a few hundred thousand distinct CDR3 sequences, 12% to 15% of them appearing once. The sample originates from a study of response to subunit inactivated influenza vaccine. Germline V gene lookup returns CDR1 SGHAT and CDR2 FQNNGV. Trimming pared 4 bases from V and 5 bases from J, leaving 18 bases between. The CDR3 covers 15 residues. The TCR sequence derives from a man between 50 and 59 years old who received an inactivated influenza vaccine. The sample in question was PBMCs from blood, obtained 11 to 12 days after vaccination. The V gene is TRBV11-2, the J gene TRBJ2-7, with D perhaps assigned TRBD1 or TRBD2 (6 bases each). The CDR3 here is CASSSVGQGRNEQYF. The CDR3 DNA follows: TGTGCCAGCAGCTCGGTGGGGCAGGGGAGGAACGAGCAGTACTTC.